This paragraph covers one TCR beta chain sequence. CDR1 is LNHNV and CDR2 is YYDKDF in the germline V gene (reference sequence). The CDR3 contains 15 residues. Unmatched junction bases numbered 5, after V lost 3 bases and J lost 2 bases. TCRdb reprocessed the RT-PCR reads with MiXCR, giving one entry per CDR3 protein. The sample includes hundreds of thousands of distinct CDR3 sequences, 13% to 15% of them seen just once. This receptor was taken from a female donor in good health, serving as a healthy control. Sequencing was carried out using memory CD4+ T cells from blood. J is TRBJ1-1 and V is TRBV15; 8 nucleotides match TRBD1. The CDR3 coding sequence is TGTGCCACCAGCAGGGACAGGGTAGCTAACACTGAAGCTTTCTTT. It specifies CATSRDRVANTEAFF.